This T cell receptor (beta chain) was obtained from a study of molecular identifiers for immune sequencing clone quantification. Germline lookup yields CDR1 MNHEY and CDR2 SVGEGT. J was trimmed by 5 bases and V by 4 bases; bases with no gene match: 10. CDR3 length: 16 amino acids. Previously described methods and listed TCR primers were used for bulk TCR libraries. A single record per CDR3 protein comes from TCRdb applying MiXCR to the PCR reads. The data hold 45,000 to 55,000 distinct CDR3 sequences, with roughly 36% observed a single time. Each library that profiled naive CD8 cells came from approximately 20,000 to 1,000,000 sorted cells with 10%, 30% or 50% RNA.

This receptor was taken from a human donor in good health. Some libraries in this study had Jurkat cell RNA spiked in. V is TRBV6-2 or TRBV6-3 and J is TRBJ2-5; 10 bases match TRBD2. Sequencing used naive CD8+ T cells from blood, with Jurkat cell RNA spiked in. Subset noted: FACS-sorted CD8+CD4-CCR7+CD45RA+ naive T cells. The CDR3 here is CASSSALAGDRETQYF. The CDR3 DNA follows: TGTGCCAGCAGTTCCGCGCTAGCGGGAGATAGGGAGACCCAGTACTTC.